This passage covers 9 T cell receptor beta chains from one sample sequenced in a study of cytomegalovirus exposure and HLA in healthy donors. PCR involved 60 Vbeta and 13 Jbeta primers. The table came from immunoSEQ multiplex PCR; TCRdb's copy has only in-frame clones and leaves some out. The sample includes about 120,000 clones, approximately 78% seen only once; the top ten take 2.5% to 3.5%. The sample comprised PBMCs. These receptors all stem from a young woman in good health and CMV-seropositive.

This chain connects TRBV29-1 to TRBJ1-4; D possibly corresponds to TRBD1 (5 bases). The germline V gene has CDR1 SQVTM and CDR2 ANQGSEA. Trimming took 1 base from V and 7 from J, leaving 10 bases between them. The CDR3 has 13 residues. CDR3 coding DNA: TGCAGCGTTGAAGTAGGGGTCCCTGAAAAACTGTTTTTT. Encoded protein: CSVEVGVPEKLFF.

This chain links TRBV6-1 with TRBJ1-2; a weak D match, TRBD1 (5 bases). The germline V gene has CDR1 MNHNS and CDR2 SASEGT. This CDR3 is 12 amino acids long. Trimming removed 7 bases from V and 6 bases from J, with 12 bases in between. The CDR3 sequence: CASKADSDGYTF. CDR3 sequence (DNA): TGTGCCAGCAAAGCAGACAGCGATGGCTACACCTTC.

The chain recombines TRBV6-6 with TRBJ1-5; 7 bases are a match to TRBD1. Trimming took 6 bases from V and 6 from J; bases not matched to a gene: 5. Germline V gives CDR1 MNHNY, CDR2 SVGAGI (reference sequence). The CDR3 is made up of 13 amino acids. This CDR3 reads CASSEGAIQPQHF. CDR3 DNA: TGTGCCAGCAGCGAGGGGGCTATTCAGCCCCAGCATTTT.

CDR3 DNA: TGTGCCAGCAGCAACCGGGACAGGGGTCCCAATGAGCAGTTCTTC. This encodes CASSNRDRGPNEQFF. V gene TRBV7-9 combines with J gene TRBJ2-1, with 10 bases matching TRBD1. CDR3 length: 15 amino acids. After removal of 5 bases from V and 6 bases from J, the junction contained 7 bases not matched to a gene. In germline, CDR1 is SEHNR, CDR2 FQNEAQ (reference sequence).

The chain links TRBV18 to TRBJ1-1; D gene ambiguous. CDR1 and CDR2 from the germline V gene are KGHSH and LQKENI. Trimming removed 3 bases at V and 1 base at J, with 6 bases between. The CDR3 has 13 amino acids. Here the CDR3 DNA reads TGTGCCAGCTCACCTAGCTCGAACACTGAAGCTTTCTTT. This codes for CASSPSSNTEAFF. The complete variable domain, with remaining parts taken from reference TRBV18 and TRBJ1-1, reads NAGVMQNPRHLVRRRGQEARLRCSPMKGHSHVYWYRQLPEEGLKFMVYLQKENIIDESGMPKERFSAEFPKEGPSILRIQQVVRGDSAAYFCASSPSSNTEAFFGQGTRLTVV.

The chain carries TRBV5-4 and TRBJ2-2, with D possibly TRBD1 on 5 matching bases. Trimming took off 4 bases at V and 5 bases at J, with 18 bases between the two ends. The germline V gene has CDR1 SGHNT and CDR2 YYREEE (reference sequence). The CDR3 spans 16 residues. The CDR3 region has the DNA TGTGCCAGCAGCAGAGACAGATTAGGAACGACCGGGGAGCTGTTTTTT. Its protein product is CASSRDRLGTTGELFF.

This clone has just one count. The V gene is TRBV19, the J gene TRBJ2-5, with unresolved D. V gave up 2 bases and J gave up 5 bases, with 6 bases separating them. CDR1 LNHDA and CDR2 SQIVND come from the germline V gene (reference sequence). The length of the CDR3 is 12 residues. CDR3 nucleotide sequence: TGTGCCAGTAGTATAAGTGGCGAGACCCAGTACTTC. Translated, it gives CASSISGETQYF.

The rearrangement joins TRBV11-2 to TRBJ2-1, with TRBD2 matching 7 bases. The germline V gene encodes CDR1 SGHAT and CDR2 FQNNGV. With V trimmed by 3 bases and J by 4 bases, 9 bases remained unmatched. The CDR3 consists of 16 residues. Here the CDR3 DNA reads TGTGCCAGCAGCTTCGGGGCGAGGGGAGGGTACAATGAGCAGTTCTTC. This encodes CASSFGARGGYNEQFF. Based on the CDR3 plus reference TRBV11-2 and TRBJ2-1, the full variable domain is EAGVAQSPRYKIIEKRQSVAFWCNPISGHATLYWYQQILGQGPKLLIQFQNNGVVDDSQLPKDRFSAERLKGVDSTLKIQPAKLEDSAVYLCASSFGARGGYNEQFFGPGTRLTVL.

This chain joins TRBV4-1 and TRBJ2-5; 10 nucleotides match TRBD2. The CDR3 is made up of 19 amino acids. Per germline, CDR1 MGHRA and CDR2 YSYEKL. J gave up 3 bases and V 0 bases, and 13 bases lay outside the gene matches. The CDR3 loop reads CASSQEIRVAGGKKETQYF. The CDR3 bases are TGCGCCAGCAGCCAAGAAATTCGAGTAGCGGGGGGTAAAAAAGAGACCCAGTACTTC.